The 21 T cell receptor beta chains presented below share a single source sample, sequenced in a study of cytomegalovirus exposure and HLA in healthy donors. The PCR made use of 60 Vbeta and 13 Jbeta primers. The table came from immunoSEQ multiplex PCR; TCRdb's copy has only in-frame clones and leaves some out. The sample lists 100,000 to 150,000 clones; 70% to 85% were seen once. The sample comprised PBMCs. These receptors were collected from a female donor in good health and CMV-seronegative.

CDR3 DNA sequence: TGTGCCAGCAGCCTCGGGACAGGGGGCACGGAAAAACTGTTTTTT. Translating gives CASSLGTGGTEKLFF. The rearrangement links TRBV9 to TRBJ1-4; 12 bases map to TRBD1. Germline V lookup: CDR1 SGDLS, CDR2 YYNGEE. Unmatched junction bases numbered 6, after V lost 4 bases and J lost 8 bases. The CDR3 has 15 amino acids.

This sequence joins TRBV7-3 and TRBJ2-7; unclear D gene. Germline V gene sequence: CDR1 SGHTA, CDR2 FQGTGA. The V end lost 0 bases, the J end lost 2 bases, and 11 bases lay between the germline ends. The CDR3 is 15 amino acids. The CDR3 protein is CASSLTAQSTYEQYF. The CDR3 nucleotides read TGTGCCAGCAGCTTAACGGCCCAGTCGACCTACGAGCAGTACTTC.

This chain links TRBV6-5 with TRBJ2-1; D call uncertain. V lost 0 bases and J 0 bases, leaving 9 bases between the germline ends. The germline V gene has CDR1 MNHEY and CDR2 SVGAGI. The CDR3 is 16 residues long. In DNA, the CDR3 is TGTGCCAGCAGTTACTCCCCCCTGTCCTCCTACAATGAGCAGTTCTTC. Amino acids: CASSYSPLSSYNEQFF.

V gene TRBV4-2 combines with J gene TRBJ1-4; D gene uncertain. Trimming removed 0 bases at V and 8 bases at J, with 16 bases between. Per the germline V gene, CDR1 is LGHNA and CDR2 is YNFKEQ. CDR3 length equals 16 residues. This chain's CDR3 is CASSQDRGSKKEKLFF. CDR3 nucleotide sequence: TGTGCCAGCAGCCAAGATCGGGGAAGCAAGAAGGAAAAACTGTTTTTT.

The V and J genes are TRBV2 and TRBJ2-1, with D perhaps TRBD1 (6 bases). V gave up 6 bases and J gave up 8 bases, with 11 bases separating them. CDR3 length: 12 residues. Germline V gene lookup returns CDR1 SNHLY and CDR2 FYNNEI. DNA for the CDR3: TGTGCCAGCAGCACAGGGAGCGATGAGCAGTTCTTC. Translating gives CASSTGSDEQFF. Full variable domain (missing parts from reference TRBV2 and TRBJ2-1): EPEVTQTPSHQVTQMGQEVILRCVPISNHLYFYWYRQILGQKVEFLVSFYNNEISEKSEIFDDQFSVERPDGSNFTLKIRSTKLEDSAMYFCASSTGSDEQFFGPGTRLTVL.

This clone was seen a few times. This chain links TRBV28 with TRBJ1-2; 7 bases line up with TRBD1. The CDR3 covers 12 residues. V shed 4 bases, J shed 8 bases, and the junction held 4 bases outside the gene matches. CDR1 is MDHEN, CDR2 SYDVKM, per germline. This CDR3 is CASSSRDRGYTF. CDR3 bases: TGTGCCAGCAGTTCCCGGGACAGAGGCTACACCTTC.

The chain uses TRBV5-1 and TRBJ2-7, with 8 bases aligning to TRBD1. Germline assignment: CDR1 SGHRS and CDR2 YFSETQ. The V segment lost 4 bases and the J segment 2 bases; nucleotides outside the gene matches: 11. This CDR3 is built from 16 residues. CDR3 amino acids: CASSNIGTGLPYEQYF. The CDR3 nucleotides are TGCGCCAGCAGCAACATAGGGACAGGCCTTCCCTACGAGCAGTACTTC.

The V gene is TRBV29-1, the J gene TRBJ2-1; 7 bases line up with TRBD2. CDR1 and CDR2 from the germline V gene are SQVTM and ANQGSEA. J gave up 0 bases and V 8 bases, and 10 bases lay outside the gene matches. CDR3 length: 15 amino acids. CDR3 amino acids: CSLGVGGSSYNEQFF. The CDR3 DNA reads as TGCAGCCTTGGGGTCGGCGGGAGCTCCTACAATGAGCAGTTCTTC.

This chain uses TRBV28 with TRBJ2-1; 10 positions match TRBD1. V lost 1 base to trimming and J lost 8 bases; unmatched junction nucleotides: 5. Germline values: CDR1 MDHEN, CDR2 SYDVKM. The CDR3 runs to 15 residues. In DNA form, the CDR3 reads TGTGCCAGCAGTTTATTGGGACAGGGGTCGGATGAGCAGTTCTTC. Encoded protein: CASSLLGQGSDEQFF.

J is TRBJ2-7 and V is TRBV27; tentative D call: TRBD2 (6 bases). The germline V gene has CDR1 MNHEY and CDR2 SMNVEV (reference sequence). This CDR3 contains 16 residues. V dropped 0 bases and J dropped 4 bases, with 16 bases sitting between them. CDR3 nucleotide sequence: TGTGCCAGCAGTTTATCCCCACTAGCCGAGACTTACGAGCAGTACTTC. Translating it yields CASSLSPLAETYEQYF.

This chain joins TRBV30 and TRBJ2-1; D might be TRBD2 (5 bases). Trimming removed 1 base at V and 6 bases at J, with 16 bases between. The CDR3 runs 15 residues. CDR1 and CDR2 from the germline V gene are GTSNPN and SVGIG (reference sequence). CDR3 bases: TGTGCCTGGAGTGGGGCTAGCCCACTACCCAATGAGCAGTTCTTC. Translation gives CAWSGASPLPNEQFF. Complete variable domain (other parts from reference TRBV30 and TRBJ2-1): SQTIHQWPATLVQPVGSPLSLECTVEGTSNPNLYWYRQAAGRGLQLLFYSVGIGQISSEVPQNLSASRPQDRQFILSSKKLLLSDSGFYLCAWSGASPLPNEQFFGPGTRLTVL.

The V call is TRBV7-8, the J call TRBJ2-7; TRBD2 matches 12 bases. V gave up 1 base and J gave up 2 bases; unmatched junction bases: 6. CDR3 length: 17 residues. CDR1 is SGHVS, CDR2 FQNEAQ, per germline. CDR3 sequence reads: CASSLGSASGRAYEQYF. The CDR3 bases are TGTGCCAGCAGCTTAGGTTCGGCTAGCGGGAGGGCCTACGAGCAGTACTTC. The full variable domain, its missing parts supplied by reference TRBV7-8 and TRBJ2-7, is GAGVSQSPRYKVAKRGQDVALRCDPISGHVSLFWYQQALGQGPEFLTYFQNEAQLDKSGLPSDRFFAERPEGSVSTLKIQRTQQEDSAVYLCASSLGSASGRAYEQYFGPGTRLTVT.

This chain joins TRBV7-2 and TRBJ1-3; perhaps TRBD1 as D (5 bases). Trimming pared 5 bases from V and 10 bases from J, leaving 21 bases between. Per the germline V gene, CDR1 is SGHTA and CDR2 is FQGNSA. This CDR3 spans 15 amino acids. CDR3 loop: CASSPAIGRGWTIYF. The CDR3 DNA sequence: TGTGCCAGCAGCCCCGCGATCGGCCGGGGGTGGACCATATATTTT.

Only a few counts were recorded for this clone. V gene TRBV28 combines with J gene TRBJ2-7; maybe TRBD1 (5 bases). V lost 5 bases, J lost 2 bases, and 10 bases lay in between. This CDR3 is 13 amino acids long. In germline, CDR1 is MDHEN, CDR2 SYDVKM. The CDR3 DNA is TGTGCCAGCAGTGACAGCCCAACCTACGAGCAGTACTTC. As protein: CASSDSPTYEQYF.

The CDR3 DNA sequence: TGTGCCAGCAAGGCTAGCGGGAGACCCGGGGAGCTGTTTTTT. Its translation: CASKASGRPGELFF. The V gene is TRBV9, the J gene TRBJ2-2; TRBD2 agrees at 10 bases. Trimming removed 6 bases from V and 6 bases from J; junction bases left unmatched: 5. The CDR3 is 14 amino acids. CDR1 and CDR2 from the germline V gene are SGDLS and YYNGEE.

V is TRBV6-1 and J is TRBJ1-1; no definite D call. CDR3 length: 15 residues. The V end lost 2 bases, the J end lost 4 bases, and 14 bases lay between the germline ends. Germline assignment: CDR1 MNHNS and CDR2 SASEGT. The CDR3 here is CASSERFGEGTEAFF. As DNA, the CDR3 is TGTGCCAGCAGTGAAAGGTTCGGGGAGGGCACTGAAGCTTTCTTT.

J is TRBJ2-5 and V is TRBV27, with D possibly TRBD2 on 7 matching bases. V was trimmed by 5 bases and J by 6 bases, leaving 19 bases between them. The CDR3 is made up of 15 amino acids. Germline-derived CDR1 and CDR2 are MNHEY and SMNVEV (reference sequence). CDR3 region: CASSLGGRGRKTQYF. The DNA for the CDR3 is TGTGCCAGCAGTCTCGGGGGGCGAGGGCGAAAGACCCAGTACTTC.

A word on this clone: Other DNA sequences of this sample code for an identical CDR3. The chain joins TRBV29-1 to TRBJ2-7; 8 bases agree with TRBD1. The CDR3 length is 12 residues. With 4 bases clipped from V and 2 bases from J, the junction kept 1 base outside the gene matches. Germline V gene lookup returns CDR1 SQVTM and CDR2 ANQGSEA. The CDR3 loop reads CSVGQGTYEQYF. The CDR3 DNA is TGCAGCGTTGGACAGGGGACCTACGAGCAGTACTTC.

This chain joins TRBV6-1 and TRBJ2-7, with D uncertain. There are 15 residues in the CDR3. The germline V and J ends were trimmed by 1 base and 2 bases, with 12 bases remaining between them. Germline CDR1 reads MNHNS; CDR2 reads SASEGT. In DNA form, the CDR3 reads TGTGCCAGCAGTGAAGTAGGAAGCACTACCTACGAGCAGTACTTC. This encodes CASSEVGSTTYEQYF.

About this clone itself: A junction boundary mismatches the germline segment, possibly from a read error. The chain uses TRBV29-1 and TRBJ1-1; D possibly corresponds to TRBD1 (5 bases). This CDR3 spans 16 amino acids. Germline assignment: CDR1 SQVTM and CDR2 ANQGSEA. The CDR3 DNA reads TGCACCGTTGTACGCGGGGGTGCCGCTCGGAACACTGAAGCTTTCTTT. Amino acids: CTVVRGGAARNTEAFF. Filled out from reference TRBV29-1 and TRBJ1-1, the complete variable domain reads SAVISQKPSRDICQRGTSLTIQCQVDSQVTMMFWYRQQPGQSLTLIATANQGSEATYESGFVIDKFPISRPNLTFSTLTVSNMSPEDSSIYLCTVVRGGAARNTEAFFGQGTRLTVV.

The chain combines TRBV6-5 with TRBJ2-5; D not resolved. V lost 2 bases and J lost 0, with 7 bases in between. This CDR3 has 14 amino acids. The V gene's germline CDR1 is MNHEY and CDR2 SVGAGI. The CDR3 region has the DNA TGTGCCAGCAGTTACGTGGGCGACCAAGAGACCCAGTACTTC. Residues: CASSYVGDQETQYF.